This T cell receptor beta chain came from a study of T cell changes during pregnancy in multiple sclerosis. J lost 14 bases, V lost 8 bases, and 15 bases had no gene match. Germline-derived CDR1 and CDR2 are SNHLY and FYNNEI. The CDR3 has 14 residues. Clones were read by immunoSEQ multiplex PCR, and TCRdb kept only the in-frame ones, dropping some. Of about 100,000 clones in the sample, roughly 92% were seen once. The chain recombines TRBV2 with TRBJ2-3, with 11 positions matching TRBD2. This TCR derives from a female donor with multiple sclerosis, enrolled in a pregnancy study. This specimen consisted of peripheral blood, obtained after pregnancy. The CDR3 spells CASRILGLAGARYF. CDR3 DNA: TGTGCCAGCCGCATCCTCGGACTAGCGGGCGCGCGGTATTTT.